Sequencing of this T cell receptor (beta chain) was carried out in a study of cytomegalovirus exposure and HLA in healthy donors. Study-level background: Across around 400 genotyped donors, about 81% landed in the Caucasian-associated ancestry cluster.

The length of the CDR3 is 18 residues. Germline V gives CDR1 SEHNR, CDR2 FQNEAQ (reference sequence). Germline trimming cut 5 bases from V and 3 bases from J; bases unmatched to any gene: 9. Broader study findings: TCR beta chains numbering under 200 were designated cytomegalovirus-associated. As immune exposure information, only CMV serostatus was available. HLA-A and HLA-B allele assignments for most subjects were reportedly predicted accurately using TCR beta sequences.

Notes on this clone: Its specificity is not known.

60 Vbeta and 13 Jbeta primers were used in PCR. The data were produced by immunoSEQ multiplex PCR, yet TCRdb's version contains in-frame clones alone and is incomplete. Among hundreds of thousands of clones listed, 75% to 80% were seen once. Material for sequencing was PBMCs. This chain connects TRBV7-9 to TRBJ1-6; 11 nucleotides align to TRBD1. This sequence was found in a male donor in good health and CMV-seronegative. The CDR3 is CASSRSDRGPIYNSPLHF. The CDR3 coding sequence is TGTGCCAGCAGCCGATCGGACAGGGGGCCTATCTATAATTCACCCCTCCACTTT.